Following are 20 T cell receptor beta chains from one sample sequenced in a study of beta chain features in type 1 diabetes. Reverse transcribing all isolated RNA meant expressed TCRB transcripts were sequenced. Profiling relied on immunoSEQ multiplex PCR, and the TCRdb table lists in-frame clones only, not all of them. The profile shows under 400,000 clones, about 18% of them singletons. The material sequenced was naive CD4+ T cells from blood. The receptor source for this set is a woman between 18 and 29 years old in good health.

The J gene is TRBJ2-7, the V gene TRBV25-1, with 10 bases lining up with TRBD1. The V gene end was trimmed by 4 bases and the J gene end by 4 bases; junction bases not matched to a gene: 7. This CDR3 contains 15 residues. Germline CDR1 is MGHDK and CDR2 is SYGVNS. CDR3 amino acids: CASSVSGTGEYEQYF. The CDR3, as DNA: TGTGCCAGCAGTGTGTCCGGGACAGGGGAGTACGAGCAGTACTTC.

In the case of this clone: This sample includes further DNA sequences coding for the same CDR3. The rearrangement uses TRBV7-2 and TRBJ1-5; no definite D call. CDR3 length: 13 amino acids. Germline V gene sequence: CDR1 SGHTA, CDR2 FQGNSA. V shed 2 bases and J shed 4 bases, with 6 bases lying between them. CDR3 bases: TGTGCCAGCAGCTTAACGGGGAATCAGCCCCAGCATTTT. Its protein is CASSLTGNQPQHF.

This clone was observed a handful of times. The genes are TRBV2 and TRBJ2-1; D not certain. This CDR3 region has 14 residues. V dropped 1 base and J dropped 8 bases, with 12 bases sitting between them. Germline lookup yields CDR1 SNHLY and CDR2 FYNNEI. CDR3 nucleotides: TGTGCCAGCAGTGAAGGTCCTCCGCCGGATGAGCAGTTCTTC. Its translation: CASSEGPPPDEQFF.

The chain couples TRBV2 to TRBJ1-2; no definite D call. The V gene lost 2 bases and the J gene lost 7 bases, with 5 bases spanning the gap. The CDR3 is 11 amino acids. Germline CDR1 SNHLY, CDR2 FYNNEI. This CDR3 reads CASSEYIGYTF. In nucleotides, the CDR3 is TGTGCCAGCAGTGAATATATTGGCTACACCTTC.

There are a few counts of this clone. CDR3 bases: TGTGCCTGGAGAGGCCAGCGGGGGTCCCCGTGGTACTTC. Its translation is CAWRGQRGSPWYF. V usage is TRBV30 and J usage is TRBJ2-7; 8 bases are shared with TRBD2. The CDR3 runs 13 residues. Germline assignment: CDR1 GTSNPN and CDR2 SVGIG (reference sequence). J gave up 12 bases and V 3 bases, and 13 bases lay outside the gene matches. The full variable domain, in which reference TRBV30 and TRBJ2-7 provide the parts outside the CDR3, is SQTIHQWPATLVQPVGSPLSLECTVEGTSNPNLYWYRQAAGRGLQLLFYSVGIGQISSEVPQNLSASRPQDRQFILSSKKLLLSDSGFYLCAWRGQRGSPWYFGPGTRLTVT.

The chain employs TRBV4-3 and TRBJ1-6, with TRBD1 matching over 11 bases. Germline V gene sequence: CDR1 LGHNA, CDR2 YSLEER. This CDR3 has 17 amino acids. V trimming: 1 base; J trimming: 8 bases; junction bases outside the gene matches: 7. For the CDR3, the DNA is TGCGCCAGCAGCCAAGGCGTTAGGACAGGGGGCCATTCACCCCTCCACTTT. Its translation is CASSQGVRTGGHSPLHF.

This rearrangement joins TRBV4-3 to TRBJ2-7; 10 nucleotides align to TRBD1. After removal of 4 bases from V and 0 bases from J, the junction contained 3 bases not matched to a gene. Looked up from germline, CDR1 is LGHNA and CDR2 is YSLEER. This CDR3 is 15 amino acids long. CDR3 DNA: TGCGCCAGCAGCCGCGGACAGGGGGACTCCTACGAGCAGTACTTC. Its translation is CASSRGQGDSYEQYF.

The chain links TRBV29-1 to TRBJ2-3; 9 positions match TRBD1. With 6 bases clipped from V and 5 bases from J, the junction kept 9 bases outside the gene matches. The germline V gene has CDR1 SQVTM and CDR2 ANQGSEA. The CDR3 runs to 14 residues. The CDR3 here is CSVPQGAAGDTQYF. In DNA, the CDR3 is TGCAGCGTCCCACAGGGGGCAGCGGGAGATACGCAGTATTTT.

This clone turned up a few times. The chain couples TRBV30 to TRBJ2-1; possibly TRBD2 for D (5 bases). The CDR3 extends over 12 amino acids. CDR1 GTSNPN and CDR2 SVGIG come from the germline V gene (reference sequence). The germline V and J ends were trimmed by 1 base and 7 bases, with 8 bases remaining between them. Written as DNA, the CDR3 is TGTGCCTGGAGTGCCGGCGGGAATGAGCAGTTCTTC. Translation: CAWSAGGNEQFF.

Of note for this clone: Other DNA variants within this sample encode the same CDR3. This rearrangement joins TRBV10-3 to TRBJ2-3, with TRBD1 matching 7 bases. The CDR3 is 12 amino acids. J lost 5 bases, V lost 6 bases, and 2 bases had no gene match. CDR1 is ENHRY, CDR2 SYGVKD, per germline. In DNA form, the CDR3 reads TGTGCCATCAGCGACAGGGAAGATACGCAGTATTTT. This codes for CAISDREDTQYF.

This clone was detected only a few times. V is TRBV9 and J is TRBJ2-1, with D possibly matching TRBD2 (6 bases). Trimming took off 3 bases at V and 7 bases at J, with 11 bases between the two ends. Germline-derived CDR1 and CDR2 are SGDLS and YYNGEE. This CDR3 region has 13 residues. The CDR3: CASSGGGANEQFF. The DNA of the CDR3 is TGTGCCAGCAGCGGTGGCGGGGCGAATGAGCAGTTCTTC. The complete variable domain, with remaining parts taken from reference TRBV9 and TRBJ2-1, reads DSGVTQTPKHLITATGQRVTLRCSPRSGDLSVYWYQQSLDQGLQFLIQYYNGEERAKGNILERFSAQQFPDLHSELNLSSLELGDSALYFCASSGGGANEQFFGPGTRLTVL.

The J gene is TRBJ2-7, the V gene TRBV5-4, with 11 bases matching TRBD2. V trimming: 4 bases; J trimming: 3 bases; junction bases outside the gene matches: 15. Germline-derived CDR1 and CDR2 are SGHNT and YYREEE (reference sequence). This CDR3 region has 18 residues. This CDR3 reads CASSHTRLGLAADYEQYF. DNA of the CDR3: TGTGCCAGCAGCCATACCCGTTTGGGACTAGCGGCTGACTACGAGCAGTACTTC.

This clone was observed a handful of times. The DNA for the CDR3 is TGTGCCTGGAGCCCGGGACAGGTGAATCAGCCCCAGCATTTT. Translation: CAWSPGQVNQPQHF. The chain carries TRBV30 and TRBJ1-5, with 8 bases that match TRBD1. The trim removed 3 bases at V and 4 bases at J, leaving 5 bases unmatched. This CDR3 is 14 amino acids long. CDR1 is GTSNPN and CDR2 is SVGIG in the germline V gene (reference sequence). Filled out from reference TRBV30 and TRBJ1-5, the complete variable domain reads SQTIHQWPATLVQPVGSPLSLECTVEGTSNPNLYWYRQAAGRGLQLLFYSVGIGQISSEVPQNLSASRPQDRQFILSSKKLLLSDSGFYLCAWSPGQVNQPQHFGDGTRLSIL.

V is TRBV5-6 and J is TRBJ2-3; a possible D gene is TRBD2 (7 bases). CDR1 and CDR2 from the germline V gene are SGHDT and YYEEEE. The length of the CDR3 is 15 residues. The CDR3, as DNA: TGTGCTACCGCCTCGTCGGGGGGCCCCGGAGATACGCAGTATTTT. It encodes CATASSGGPGDTQYF.

This chain uses TRBV19 with TRBJ2-4; 10 nucleotides align to TRBD2. J was trimmed by 0 bases and V by 5 bases; bases with no gene match: 13. This CDR3 is 19 amino acids long. Germline values: CDR1 LNHDA, CDR2 SQIVND (reference sequence). This CDR3 is CASSLPLAGQPLAKNIQYF. The CDR3 coding sequence is TGTGCCAGTAGTTTACCACTAGCGGGACAACCTCTAGCCAAAAACATTCAGTACTTC.

This clone was seen only a few times. The gene calls are TRBV5-1 and TRBJ2-6; a weak D match, TRBD2 (6 bases). This CDR3 comprises 16 residues. The ends were cut back, 4 bases at V and 0 bases at J, with 11 bases in the middle. Germline CDR1 SGHRS, CDR2 YFSETQ. The DNA for the CDR3 is TGCGCCAGCAGCCCCACGGGGGTCTCTGGGGCCAACGTCCTGACTTTC. It is translated as CASSPTGVSGANVLTF.

There are a few counts of this clone. The chain uses TRBV10-3 and TRBJ1-2; D possibly corresponds to TRBD1 (6 bases). The germline CDR1 and CDR2 sequences are ENHRY and SYGVKD. This CDR3 is 15 amino acids long. Deletions cut 2 bases from V and 6 bases from J, with 16 bases between. DNA for the CDR3: TGTGCCATCAGTGAGAAAGGGACAAGTATTGATGGCTACACCTTC. Translated, it gives CAISEKGTSIDGYTF.

This clone was detected only a few times. The rearrangement joins TRBV4-1 to TRBJ1-2; TRBD1 agrees at 7 bases. There are 14 residues in the CDR3. The J segment lost 5 bases and the V segment lost 4 bases, leaving 7 bases of the junction unmatched. Germline V lookup: CDR1 MGHRA, CDR2 YSYEKL. The CDR3 DNA sequence: TGCGCCAGCAGCCCACCCGACAGGGTGTATGGCTACACCTTC. Residues: CASSPPDRVYGYTF.

This clone has just a few counts. The V and J genes are TRBV30 and TRBJ1-1; D is ambiguous. CDR1 and CDR2 from the germline V gene are GTSNPN and SVGIG (reference sequence). Trimming cost V 2 bases and J 8 bases, with 9 bases left between them. The length of the CDR3 is 11 residues. The CDR3 sequence is CAWSFRLEAFF. The CDR3 DNA is TGTGCCTGGAGTTTCCGACTAGAAGCTTTCTTT.

Concerning this clone itself: The identical CDR3 is also encoded by other nucleotide sequences in the sample. The gene calls are TRBV30 and TRBJ1-6, with 10 bases aligning to TRBD1. The germline CDR1 and CDR2 sequences are GTSNPN and SVGIG (reference sequence). V shed 0 bases, J shed 7 bases, and the junction held 0 bases outside the gene matches. The length of the CDR3 is 14 residues. The CDR3 region is CAWSVGQGNSPLHF. CDR3 sequence (DNA): TGTGCCTGGAGTGTGGGACAGGGGAATTCACCCCTCCACTTT.